This T cell receptor (beta chain) was documented in a study of blood T cell repertoires in COVID-19. Study summary: Both acute and convalescent COVID-19 samples were obtained from the United States, Italy and Spain. Nucleic acid was either cDNA or gDNA, and it came from T cells, B-cell-depleted T cells, or PBMCs.

Authors' methods: Researchers report that nucleated cell counts were estimated from reference gene primer amplification. Sequencing used immunoSEQ multiplex PCR; TCRdb keeps in-frame clones, though not all of them. The V and J calls and the clone size are those of that table, but D and trimming were determined from the DNA. The table records 150,000 to 250,000 clones, just under 85% of them present only once. This CDR3 spans 16 amino acids. Trimming left V 3 bases short and J 9 bases short, with 18 bases between. The germline gives CDR1 SNHLY, CDR2 FYNNEI. This clone appeared a single time. This TCR was sampled from a human donor with acute or convalescent COVID-19. The donor label of this sample is uncertain. V gene TRBV2 combines with J gene TRBJ1-6; unclear D gene. The specimen sequenced was peripheral blood. The CDR3 loop is CASSETPRSSVSPLHF. The CDR3 coding sequence is TGTGCCAGCAGTGAGACCCCAAGGAGCAGTGTTTCACCCCTCCACTTT.